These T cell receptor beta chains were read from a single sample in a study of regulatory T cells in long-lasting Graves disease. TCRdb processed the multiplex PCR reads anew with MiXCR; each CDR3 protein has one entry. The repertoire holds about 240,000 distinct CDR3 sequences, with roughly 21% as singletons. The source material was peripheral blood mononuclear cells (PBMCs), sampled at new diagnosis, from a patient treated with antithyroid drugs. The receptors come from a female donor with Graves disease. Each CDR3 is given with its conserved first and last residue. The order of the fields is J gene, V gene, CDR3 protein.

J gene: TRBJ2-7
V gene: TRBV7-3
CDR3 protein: CASSENTGIYEQYF

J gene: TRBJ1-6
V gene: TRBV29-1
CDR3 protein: CSVSRGEDSPLHF

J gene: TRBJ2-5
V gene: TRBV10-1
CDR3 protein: CASSASGDWQETQYF

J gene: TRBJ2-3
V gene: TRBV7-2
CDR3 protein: CASTDRGGVDTQYF

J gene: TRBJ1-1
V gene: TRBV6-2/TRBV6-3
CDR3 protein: CASSYFAEAFF

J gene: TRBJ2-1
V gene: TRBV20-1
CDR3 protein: CSARDGGRASNEQFF

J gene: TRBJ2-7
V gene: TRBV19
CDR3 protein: CASSTGTGEREQYF

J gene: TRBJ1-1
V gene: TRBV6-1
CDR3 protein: CASSPLNTEAFF

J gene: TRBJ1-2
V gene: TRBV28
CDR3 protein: CASSAKGQIYGYTF

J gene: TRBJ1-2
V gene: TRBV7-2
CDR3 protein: CASSPLGQRPDGYTF

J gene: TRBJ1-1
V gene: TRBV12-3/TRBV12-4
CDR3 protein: CASSASGTAKAFF

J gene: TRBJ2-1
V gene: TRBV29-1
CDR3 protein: CSVERPGSGEQFF

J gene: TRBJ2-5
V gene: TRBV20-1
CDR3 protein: CSGRGSQETQYF

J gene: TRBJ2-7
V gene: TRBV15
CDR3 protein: CATSMGRGQGTYEQYF

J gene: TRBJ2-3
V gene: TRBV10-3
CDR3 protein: CAISGGGQFTDTQYF

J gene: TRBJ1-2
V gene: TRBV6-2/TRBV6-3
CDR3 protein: CASSYSRSQQLTNYGYTF

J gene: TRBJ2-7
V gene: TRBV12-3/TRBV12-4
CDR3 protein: CASSQASLADSYEQYF

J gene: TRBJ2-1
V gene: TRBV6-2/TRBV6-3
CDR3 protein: CASSEIAEYNEQFF

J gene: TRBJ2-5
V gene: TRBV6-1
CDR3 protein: CASSYTGTVEETQYF

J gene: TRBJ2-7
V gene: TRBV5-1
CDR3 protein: CASSTGQAAYEQYF

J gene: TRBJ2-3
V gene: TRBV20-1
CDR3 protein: CSARAGGPDTQYF

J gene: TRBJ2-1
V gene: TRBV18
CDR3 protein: CASSAGTSGNEQFF

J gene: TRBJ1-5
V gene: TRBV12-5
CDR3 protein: CARRIRNSNQPQHF

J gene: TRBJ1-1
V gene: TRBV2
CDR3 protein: CASTAAGAQTEAFF

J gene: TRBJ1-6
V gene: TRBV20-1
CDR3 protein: CSASGDRYTLHF

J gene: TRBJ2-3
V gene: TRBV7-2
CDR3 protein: CASSSQRGGGGTQYF

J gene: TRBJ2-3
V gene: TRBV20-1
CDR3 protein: CSAGYWDTQYF

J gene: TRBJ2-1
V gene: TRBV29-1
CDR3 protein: CSVGAGGPNEQFF

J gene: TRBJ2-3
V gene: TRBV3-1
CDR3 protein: CASSLHTGERTDTQYF